The 26 T cell receptor beta chains in this list originate from one sample, sequenced in a study of blood T cells in healthy people across ages. A second PCR, run for roughly 7 to 11 cycles, used a sample-barcoded 5' primer plus a J-beta primer mix. Each CDR3 protein is one row after TCRdb ran MiXCR on the 5' RACE reads. The table shows around 820,000 distinct CDR3 sequences, with 20% to 30% occurring only once. The sample was also reused in another study, on T cells of mothers and their children.

The material sequenced was blood. These receptors all come from a boy between 5 and 17 years old in good health.

In its sample, this clonotype was seen a few times. The V gene is TRBV6-6, the J gene TRBJ1-6; D not resolved. Between the trimmed V and J ends, which lost 6 bases and 10 bases, there was a span of 10 bases. The CDR3 runs 12 residues. The germline V gene has CDR1 MNHNY and CDR2 SVGAGI (reference sequence). The CDR3 here is CASSQYRSPLHF. The CDR3 DNA sequence: TGTGCCAGCAGCCAGTACCGATCACCCCTCCACTTT.

This clonotype was found a few times. The chain combines TRBV6-2 or TRBV6-3 with TRBJ2-4; TRBD2 aligns across 7 bases. Germline CDR1 and CDR2: MNHEY and SVGEGT. The junction had 9 bases not matched to a gene; V was cut back by 10 bases and J by 3 bases. This CDR3 has 14 amino acids. As DNA, the CDR3 is TGTGCCACCGGTGAGGCGGGGGTCAAAAACATTCAGTACTTC. Its protein product is CATGEAGVKNIQYF.

The CDR3 loop is CAISDRGDDTGELFF. The CDR3 coding sequence is TGTGCCATCAGTGACAGGGGTGACGACACCGGGGAGCTGTTTTTT. The chain joins TRBV10-3 to TRBJ2-2; TRBD1 is a possible D gene (6 bases). V lost 3 bases and J 3 bases, leaving 11 bases between the germline ends. From germline, CDR1 is ENHRY and CDR2 SYGVKD. This CDR3 has 15 amino acids.

This clonotype was seen more than once but under ten times. This chain joins TRBV27 and TRBJ2-7, with 9 bases lining up with TRBD1. The CDR3 runs to 13 residues. CDR1 is MNHEY and CDR2 is SMNVEV in the germline V gene (reference sequence). V was pared by 5 bases and J by 6 bases, with 5 bases of the junction left unmatched. The CDR3 sequence is CASSPGTGFEQYF. The CDR3 coding sequence is TGTGCCAGCAGTCCCGGGACAGGGTTCGAGCAGTACTTC.

In its sample, this clonotype was seen a few times. The chain couples TRBV4-3 to TRBJ2-5; D gene unclear. The CDR3 covers 15 residues. Germline V CDR1 and CDR2: LGHNA, YSLEER. Trimming left V 3 bases short and J 5 bases short, with 16 bases between. The CDR3 loop reads CASSHRFQARETQYF. In DNA form, the CDR3 reads TGCGCCAGCAGCCACCGATTTCAGGCAAGGGAGACCCAGTACTTC.

The chain recombines TRBV28 with TRBJ2-7; 9 bases match TRBD1. Unmatched junction bases numbered 16, after V lost 6 bases and J lost 4 bases. The CDR3 consists of 17 residues. Per germline, CDR1 MDHEN and CDR2 SYDVKM. The CDR3 sequence: CASRPSIGTGMDYEQYF. The CDR3 DNA reads as TGTGCCAGCAGACCCTCTATTGGGACAGGGATGGATTACGAGCAGTACTTC.

The genes are TRBV7-8 and TRBJ1-5, with unresolved D. The CDR3 extends over 13 amino acids. Germline CDR1 is SGHVS and CDR2 is FQNEAQ. The V end lost 3 bases, the J end lost 2 bases, and 5 bases lay between the germline ends. The CDR3 region has the DNA TGTGCCAGCAGCTTTTTTGGCAATCAGCCCCAGCATTTT. Translated: CASSFFGNQPQHF.

The V and J genes are TRBV4-3 and TRBJ2-3, with 8 bases identical to TRBD2. CDR3 length: 17 amino acids. V gave up 0 bases and J gave up 3 bases; unmatched junction bases: 8. Germline CDR1 LGHNA, CDR2 YSLEER. The CDR3: CASSQDIRGLETDTQYF. The CDR3 region has the DNA TGCGCCAGCAGCCAAGATATTAGGGGACTAGAAACAGATACGCAGTATTTT.

This clonotype was seen a handful of times. The chain combines TRBV27 with TRBJ2-5; D gene ambiguous. The CDR3 spans 14 residues. Trimming removed 4 bases at V and 1 base at J, with 10 bases between. Germline loops: CDR1 MNHEY, CDR2 SMNVEV (reference sequence). CDR3 in amino acids: CASSSRGSQETQYF. The CDR3, as DNA: TGTGCCAGCAGTTCACGTGGTAGCCAAGAGACCCAGTACTTC.

This clonotype was counted only a few times. The V call is TRBV29-1, the J call TRBJ1-1; TRBD1 matches at 8 bases. CDR1 is SQVTM and CDR2 is ANQGSEA in the germline V gene. This CDR3 has 14 amino acids. Trimming took 7 bases from V and 1 from J; bases not matched to a gene: 8. The CDR3 DNA is TGCAGCGGTCGCCGACAGGGGAGGAACACTGAAGCTTTCTTT. It specifies CSGRRQGRNTEAFF.

The chain is built from TRBV20-1 and TRBJ2-5; tentative D call: TRBD2 (6 bases). The CDR3 is 13 residues long. In germline, CDR1 is DFQATT, CDR2 SNEGSKA (reference sequence). CDR3 residues: CSYLSGRGETQYF. Here the CDR3 DNA reads TGCAGCTACCTTAGCGGACGGGGAGAGACCCAGTACTTC.

This clonotype was picked up a small number of times. The chain combines TRBV10-3 with TRBJ2-1, with 7 bases aligning to TRBD1. The CDR3 covers 13 residues. Trimming took 11 bases from V and 6 from J; bases not matched to a gene: 10. Germline loops: CDR1 ENHRY, CDR2 SYGVKD. The CDR3 region is CAVAGTEFNEQFF. The CDR3 DNA sequence: TGTGCCGTCGCCGGGACAGAATTCAATGAGCAGTTCTTC.

This clonotype has a handful of counts. The chain joins TRBV6-2 or TRBV6-3 to TRBJ1-2; 12 bases line up with TRBD1. With 2 bases clipped from V and 6 bases from J, the junction kept 1 base outside the gene matches. The CDR3 extends over 14 amino acids. CDR1 and CDR2 (germline): MNHEY, SVGEGT. In nucleotides, the CDR3 is TGTGCCAGCAGTTACGGGACAGGGGGCCATGGCTACACCTTC. Its translation is CASSYGTGGHGYTF.

V usage is TRBV4-1 and J usage is TRBJ2-4; D possibly matches TRBD1 or TRBD2 (5 bases each). The CDR3 is 14 residues long. Looked up from germline, CDR1 is MGHRA and CDR2 is YSYEKL. Trimming shortened V by 8 bases and J by 0 bases, and 11 bases separated the two germline ends. The CDR3 DNA reads TGCGCCAGCCCCCCGGGGCTAGCCAAAAACATTCAGTACTTC. Protein sequence: CASPPGLAKNIQYF.

In the case of this clonotype: One end of the junction varies from germline; a read error may be responsible. The J gene is TRBJ2-7, the V gene TRBV9, with 7 nucleotides matching TRBD1. The CDR3 covers 14 residues. Germline V gene sequence: CDR1 SGDLS, CDR2 YYNGEE. The CDR3 spells CASSAGTAAGEQYF. CDR3 coding DNA: TGCGCCAGCAGCGCCGGGACAGCGGCAGGGGAGCAGTACTTC.

V and J are TRBV20-1 and TRBJ2-5; the D gene could be TRBD1 or TRBD2 (6 bases each). Matching the DNA end better, TRBJ2-1 makes the J call doubtful. Germline V lookup: CDR1 DFQATT, CDR2 SNEGSKA (reference sequence). The CDR3 loop spans 14 amino acids. CDR3 nucleotides: TGCAGTGCTAGTGGCGGGACATACTACAATGAGCAGTTCTTC. It translates to CSASGGTYYNEQFF.

This clonotype showed up just a few times. This chain joins TRBV15 and TRBJ2-3; D may be TRBD1 or TRBD2 (5 bases each). Germline lookup yields CDR1 LNHNV and CDR2 YYDKDF (reference sequence). This CDR3 is 13 amino acids long. The V end was cut by 1 base, the J end by 6 bases, with 8 bases between. The CDR3 reads CATSRGGFDTQYF. DNA for the CDR3: TGTGCCACCAGCAGAGGGGGGTTTGATACGCAGTATTTT.

V and J are TRBV29-1 and TRBJ2-7; D perhaps matches TRBD1 (6 bases). V gave up 7 bases and J gave up 3 bases, with 19 bases separating them. The CDR3 spans 14 residues. Germline lookup yields CDR1 SQVTM and CDR2 ANQGSEA. The CDR3 sequence: CSAATGLGGYEQYF. CDR3 nucleotides: TGCAGCGCTGCAACAGGGCTAGGAGGCTACGAGCAGTACTTC.

This clonotype was detected only once. V and J are TRBV3-1 and TRBJ2-5; the D call may be TRBD1 or TRBD2 (6 bases each). The CDR3 totals 15 residues. Germline values: CDR1 LGHDT, CDR2 YNNKEL (reference sequence). V was pared by 5 bases and J by 4 bases, with 17 bases between. The CDR3 spells CASSIGAGGRETQYF. CDR3 sequence (DNA): TGTGCCAGCAGCATCGGTGCCGGGGGCAGAGAGACCCAGTACTTC.

J is TRBJ2-7 and V is TRBV28; 11 bases map to TRBD2. The germline CDR1 and CDR2 sequences are MDHEN and SYDVKM. After removal of 4 bases from V and 3 bases from J, the junction contained 11 bases not matched to a gene. The CDR3 is 17 residues long. CDR3 nucleotides: TGTGCCAGCAGTTCCATCACCCCGACTAGCGGGAACTACGAGCAGTACTTC. Its translation: CASSSITPTSGNYEQYF. The complete variable domain, with remaining parts taken from reference TRBV28 and TRBJ2-7, reads DVKVTQSSRYLVKRTGEKVFLECVQDMDHENMFWYRQDPGLGLRLIYFSYDVKMKEKGDIPEGYSVSREKKERFSLILESASTNQTSMYLCASSSITPTSGNYEQYFGPGTRLTVT.

Concerning this clonotype itself: At one of its ends the junction is not consistent with the germline gene, which may arise from a read error. The chain carries TRBV7-9 and TRBJ1-4, with a tentative D call TRBD1 (5 bases). This CDR3 comprises 16 residues. The germline V gene has CDR1 SEHNR and CDR2 FQNEAQ (reference sequence). The CDR3 region has the DNA TGCGCCAGCAGCTCAACGGTCTTCAGGGCGGGTGAAAAACTGTTTTTT. Its translation: CASSSTVFRAGEKLFF.

The CDR3: CASSVSGTSGGSEQFF. In DNA, the CDR3 is TGTGCCAGCAGCGTCTCCGGGACTAGCGGGGGGAGTGAGCAGTTCTTC. This sequence joins TRBV7-7 and TRBJ2-1, with TRBD2 matching over 15 bases. V dropped 5 bases and J dropped 9; count of bases not matched to a gene: 8. This CDR3 has 16 residues. CDR1 is SSHAT, CDR2 FNYEAQ, per germline (reference sequence). Using reference TRBV7-7 and TRBJ2-1 for the parts outside the CDR3, the full variable domain is GAGVSQSPRYKVTKRGQDVTLRCDPISSHATLYWYQQALGQGPEFLTYFNYEAQPDKSGLPSDRFSAERPEGSISTLTIQRTEQRDSAMYRCASSVSGTSGGSEQFFGPGTRLTVL.

The chain links TRBV29-1 to TRBJ2-3; D is tentatively TRBD1 or TRBD2 (5 bases each). The CDR3 is made up of 14 amino acids. V was trimmed by 4 bases and J by 0 bases, leaving 11 bases between them. CDR1 and CDR2 (germline): SQVTM, ANQGSEA. The CDR3 DNA sequence: TGCAGCGTTGTTCGGGACGGGAGCACAGATACGCAGTATTTT. Encoded protein: CSVVRDGSTDTQYF.

V is TRBV5-1 and J is TRBJ2-5, with D perhaps matching TRBD2 (6 bases). CDR1 is SGHRS, CDR2 YFSETQ, per germline. Trimming took 5 bases from V and 0 from J, leaving 14 bases between them. The CDR3 extends over 15 amino acids. The CDR3, as DNA: TGCGCCAGCAGTCGGGGGTCCGGGAACCAAGAGACCCAGTACTTC. It encodes CASSRGSGNQETQYF. The variable domain in full, completed from reference TRBV5-1 and TRBJ2-5, reads KAGVTQTPRYLIKTRGQQVTLSCSPISGHRSVSWYQQTPGQGLQFLFEYFSETQRNKGNFPGRFSGRQFSNSRSEMNVSTLELGDSALYLCASSRGSGNQETQYFGPGTRLLVL.

The chain has TRBV27 and TRBJ2-1; 9 nucleotides align to TRBD1. V lost 2 bases, J lost 7 bases, and 6 bases stayed unmatched. The CDR3 has 15 residues. CDR1 MNHEY and CDR2 SMNVEV come from the germline V gene (reference sequence). CDR3 in DNA: TGTGCCAGCAGTTTAGATGGACAGGGGTTTAATGAGCAGTTCTTC. The encoded protein is CASSLDGQGFNEQFF.

The chain joins TRBV5-6 to TRBJ2-5; the D gene is possibly TRBD1 (5 bases). CDR3 size: 14 residues. V gave up 4 bases and J gave up 5 bases, with 15 bases separating them. The V gene's germline CDR1 is SGHDT and CDR2 YYEEEE. DNA of the CDR3: TGTGCCAGCAGCCTCACAGGCGAGTGGGAGACCCAGTACTTC. It specifies CASSLTGEWETQYF.